These T cell receptor beta chains were read from a single sample in a study of cytomegalovirus exposure and HLA in healthy donors. TCRdb's copy holds only in-frame clones and misses some; the assay was immunoSEQ multiplex PCR. Altogether about 43,000 clones are present, 80% to 95% being singletons, with the ten largest covering 5.6%. Sequencing was done on a sample of PBMCs. These receptors originate from a man between 18 and 29 years old in good health and CMV-seronegative. The CDR3 runs from the conserved cysteine through the conserved F or W. Each record gives: V gene, D gene, J gene, clone size, CDR3 length, CDR3 protein, CDR3 DNA. A D gene is named only where the DNA matches it firmly. Size values are once, few and many counts, or a class for expanded clones, and some rows have none.

>TRBV19|TRBD1|TRBJ2-7|-|14
CASSTDRSSYEQYF
TGTGCCAGTAGTACGGACAGGAGCTCCTACGAGCAGTACTTC
>TRBV11-2|-|TRBJ1-1|-|14
CASSLDDLNTEAFF
TGTGCCAGCAGCTTAGATGACTTGAACACTGAAGCTTTCTTT
>TRBV29-1|-|TRBJ2-7|-|13
CSVGGDSSYEQYF
TGCAGCGTTGGAGGGGACTCCTCCTACGAGCAGTACTTC
>TRBV28|-|TRBJ2-1|-|13
CASRFYSANEQFF
TGTGCCAGCCGCTTCTATTCCGCCAATGAGCAGTTCTTC
>TRBV4-3|-|TRBJ2-3|-|15
CASSPSATSTDTQYF
TGCGCCAGCAGCCCGAGCGCTACTAGCACAGATACGCAGTATTTT
>TRBV29-1|-|TRBJ2-1|-|13
CSVCPGRADEQFF
TGCAGCGTTTGCCCTGGCAGGGCGGATGAGCAGTTCTTC
>TRBV19|-|TRBJ2-1|-|14
CASNNRVMFHEQFF
TGTGCCAGTAACAACAGGGTTATGTTCCATGAGCAGTTCTTC
>TRBV14|-|TRBJ2-5|-|18
CASSRTYTREPGYETQYF
TGTGCCAGCAGCCGCACATATACCCGGGAGCCGGGGTATGAGACCCAGTACTTC
>TRBV28|TRBD1|TRBJ1-2|-|14
CASTTVDRSNGYTF
TGTGCCAGCACCACGGTGGACAGGAGTAATGGCTACACCTTC
>TRBV9|-|TRBJ1-6|-|15
CASSADGTRDTPLHF
TGTGCCAGCAGCGCAGATGGGACAAGGGACACACCCCTCCACTTT
>TRBV7-7|TRBD2|TRBJ2-1|-|14
CASSLGRGDNEQFF
TGTGCTAGCAGCTTGGGGCGGGGGGACAATGAGCAGTTCTTC
>TRBV19|-|TRBJ1-1|-|13
CATTSLDSPQAFF
TGTGCCACCACGTCGTTAGACAGTCCCCAAGCTTTCTTT
>TRBV6-5|TRBD2|TRBJ2-1|-|13
CASSYGTSYEQFF
TGTGCCAGCAGTTACGGGACTAGTTATGAGCAGTTCTTC
>TRBV29-1|TRBD2|TRBJ2-5|-|16
CSVRGTSGGEGETQYF
TGCAGCGTGAGAGGGACTAGCGGGGGGGAAGGAGAGACCCAGTACTTC
>TRBV9|TRBD1|TRBJ2-1|-|18
CASSAYHSGTGPYNEQFF
TGTGCCAGCAGCGCTTACCACTCCGGGACAGGGCCATACAATGAGCAGTTCTTC
>TRBV11-2|-|TRBJ1-3|-|15
CASSTSTNSGNTIYF
TGTGCCAGCAGCACCTCTACGAACTCTGGAAACACCATATATTTT
>TRBV15|-|TRBJ2-7|-|15
CATSRDQVWAYEQYF
TGTGCCACCAGCAGAGATCAGGTTTGGGCTTACGAGCAGTACTTC
>TRBV11-1|TRBD2|TRBJ2-5|once|15
CASSFRSGSGETQYF
TGTGCCAGCAGCTTCCGTAGCGGGAGTGGGGAGACCCAGTACTTC
>TRBV6-6|-|TRBJ1-6|-|12
CASSYFDSPLHF
TGTGCCAGCAGTTACTTCGATTCACCCCTCCACTTT
>TRBV6-5|TRBD1|TRBJ1-2|-|13
CASSAGGWDGYTF
TGTGCCAGCAGCGCAGGGGGGTGGGATGGCTACACCTTC
>TRBV11-3|-|TRBJ2-1|-|14
CASSLDARTNEQFF
TGTGCCAGCAGCTTAGACGCGAGGACTAATGAGCAGTTCTTC
>TRBV6-6|TRBD2|TRBJ2-1|-|13
CASRDYIYNEQFF
TGTGCCAGCCGGGACTATATTTACAATGAGCAGTTCTTC
>TRBV6-6|-|TRBJ1-2|-|13
CASSDRTFYGYTF
TGTGCCAGCAGCGACAGAACGTTTTATGGCTACACCTTC
>TRBV5-5|-|TRBJ1-4|-|13
CASGSSGREKLFF
TGTGCCAGCGGATCGAGCGGGCGTGAAAAACTGTTTTTT
>TRBV18|-|TRBJ2-7|-|12
CASSPGLYEQYF
TGTGCCAGCTCACCAGGACTATACGAGCAGTACTTC
>TRBV4-1|-|TRBJ1-1|-|17
CASSQDAGRGGNTEAFF
TGCGCCAGCAGCCAAGATGCCGGCCGCGGAGGGAACACTGAAGCTTTCTTT
>TRBV6-6|-|TRBJ2-5|once|11
CASRYLETQYF
TGTGCCAGCAGATACCTAGAGACCCAGTACTTC
>TRBV7-2|TRBD1|TRBJ1-5|-|15
CASSLLGQMNQPQHF
TGTGCCAGCAGCTTATTGGGACAGATGAATCAGCCCCAGCATTTT
>TRBV7-2|TRBD2|TRBJ2-7|-|12
CASSLAGVEQYF
TGTGCCAGCAGTCTAGCGGGAGTTGAGCAGTACTTC
>TRBV27|TRBD1|TRBJ1-5|-|12
CASSGGGQPQHF
TGTGCCAGCTCAGGGGGTGGGCAGCCCCAGCATTTT
>TRBV7-2|TRBD2|TRBJ2-7|once|15
CASSLGGASGHEQYF
TGTGCCAGCAGCTTAGGAGGGGCTAGCGGCCACGAGCAGTACTTC
>TRBV11-2|TRBD2|TRBJ2-5|-|17
CASSLGTSGGAWETQYF
TGTGCCAGCAGCCTCGGGACTAGCGGGGGGGCTTGGGAGACCCAGTACTTC
>TRBV5-4|TRBD1|TRBJ2-3|-|15
CASSDRTGPTDTQYF
TGTGCCAGCAGTGACCGGACAGGGCCCACAGATACGCAGTATTTT
>TRBV11-3|-|TRBJ1-6|-|16
CASSLESGNGDSPLHF
TGTGCCAGCAGCTTAGAGTCGGGGAACGGGGATTCACCCCTCCACTTT
>TRBV7-9|TRBD1|TRBJ1-2|-|15
CASSLAGDSNYGYTF
TGTGCCAGCAGCTTAGCGGGGGACAGCAACTATGGCTACACCTTC
>TRBV7-6|TRBD1|TRBJ2-7|few|13
CASSWGQPYEQYF
TGTGCCAGCAGCTGGGGACAGCCCTACGAGCAGTACTTC
>TRBV6-6|-|TRBJ1-2|-|11
CASRGGWGYTF
TGTGCCAGCAGAGGAGGGTGGGGCTACACCTTC
>TRBV2|TRBD1|TRBJ1-6|-|16
CASTPGQGVFNSPLHF
TGTGCCAGCACCCCGGGACAGGGGGTTTTTAATTCACCCCTCCACTTT
>TRBV27|-|TRBJ1-2|-|13
CASSPWSSYGYTF
TGTGCCAGCAGTCCCTGGAGCAGCTATGGCTACACCTTC
>TRBV28|-|TRBJ1-2|-|15
CASRSSGGQGYGYTF
TGTGCCAGCAGATCTTCCGGGGGTCAGGGCTATGGCTACACCTTC
>TRBV5-1|TRBD1|TRBJ1-1|-|14
CASTGTGAPGEAFF
TGCGCCAGCACCGGGACAGGGGCGCCGGGTGAAGCTTTCTTT
>TRBV6-5|-|TRBJ1-2|-|14
CASSLWGADYGYTF
TGTGCCAGCAGTTTATGGGGAGCTGACTATGGCTACACCTTC
>TRBV6-4|-|TRBJ1-5|-|13
CASRTVSNQPQHF
TGTGCCAGCAGGACAGTTAGCAATCAGCCCCAGCATTTT
>TRBV6-5|-|TRBJ2-7|-|15
CASSYWREKSYEQYF
TGTGCCAGCAGTTATTGGAGGGAGAAGTCCTACGAGCAGTACTTC
>TRBV7-2|TRBD1|TRBJ2-3|-|15
CASSLRGQGSDTQYF
TGTGCCAGCAGCTTACGGGGACAGGGGTCAGATACGCAGTATTTT
>TRBV7-8|TRBD2|TRBJ2-1|-|16
CASSVPGTTQDNEQFF
TGTGCCAGCAGCGTACCCGGGACTACCCAGGACAATGAGCAGTTCTTC
>TRBV5-1|-|TRBJ1-1|-|14
CASSLEAGVTEAFF
TGCGCCAGCAGCTTGGAGGCAGGGGTTACTGAAGCTTTCTTT
>TRBV28|-|TRBJ1-1|-|15
CASRLGRRTNTEAFF
TGTGCCAGCAGACTAGGCAGGAGGACGAACACTGAAGCTTTCTTT